The subject of this entry is one TCR beta chain. This sample is part of a study of T cell responses to AZD1222 COVID-19 vaccine. Only in-frame clones appear in the TCRdb table, and some are missing; sequencing was by immunoSEQ multiplex PCR. The profile shows about 200,000 clones, approximately 93% of them singletons. CDR1 is SGHTA, CDR2 FQGNSA, per germline. V was clipped by 3 bases and J by 4 bases, with 22 bases between them. The CDR3 sequence is 19 residues long. The chain recombines TRBV7-2 with TRBJ2-6; D gene uncertain. The TCR comes from an adult who received the AZD1222 COVID-19 vaccine. The sequencing here drew on peripheral blood, taken 28 days after the second AZD1222 dose. Here the CDR3 DNA reads TGTGCCAGCAGCTTGCGGCAGGAAGTTAAGGAAACCGGGGCCAACGTCCTGACTTTC. This encodes CASSLRQEVKETGANVLTF. Together with reference TRBV7-2 and TRBJ2-6, the CDR3 gives the full variable domain: GAGVSQSPSNKVTEKGKDVELRCDPISGHTALYWYRQSLGQGLEFLIYFQGNSAPDKSGLPSDRFSAERTGGSVSTLTIQRTQQEDSAVYLCASSLRQEVKETGANVLTFGAGSRLTVL.